This T cell receptor (beta chain) was observed in a study of cytomegalovirus exposure and HLA in healthy donors. Study-level findings and limits: Analyzed later, most CMV-associated TCR beta chains appeared HLA-restricted. The sole available immune exposure information was CMV serostatus. Sequencing artifact likely explains a cluster of highly shared sequence variants.

This CDR3 is built from 15 residues. Trimming removed 2 bases from V and 2 bases from J, with 10 bases in between. Germline V lookup: CDR1 ENHRY, CDR2 SYGVKD. Use of 60 Vbeta and 13 Jbeta primers characterized the PCR. Clones were read by immunoSEQ multiplex PCR, and TCRdb kept only the in-frame ones, dropping some. This sample carries 95,000 to 150,000 clones, with roughly 2% going to the ten biggest clones. Regarding this clone: Its antigen is unidentified.

The receptor comes from a man aged 35 to 55 in good health and CMV-seronegative. The chain recombines TRBV10-3 with TRBJ1-5, with unresolved D. The sequenced sample was PBMCs. The CDR3 region is CAISEDPEGNQPQHF. In DNA, the CDR3 is TGTGCCATCAGTGAGGACCCCGAGGGCAATCAGCCCCAGCATTTT.